These T cell receptor beta chains were read from a single sample in a study of technical replicates of blood from a handful of donors. The method was immunoSEQ multiplex PCR; TCRdb's version includes in-frame clones alone and lacks a portion of them. The sample consists of 58,000 or so clones, around 88% of them appearing once. The sequenced material came from PBMCs. The receptors originated from a human donor in good health. Some clones in this sample may be carry-over from other donors' samples. The CDR3 runs from the conserved cysteine through the conserved F or W. Fields, in order: clone size, J gene, D gene, V gene, CDR3 DNA, CDR3 protein. D genes are given only for firm matches. Clone size appears in some rows only: once, few, many, or a class for an expanded clone.

NA,TRBJ2-7,NA,TRBV27,TGTGCCAGCAGGACAACTTCCTCCTACGAGCAGTACTTC,CASRTTSSYEQYF
few,TRBJ1-5,NA,TRBV30,TGTGCCTGGCAGCGAAGCTCGGGGCCCCAGCATTTT,CAWQRSSGPQHF
NA,TRBJ1-1,NA,TRBV7-9,TGTGCCAGCAGCGGCGGGGGCACTGAAGCTTTCTTT,CASSGGGTEAFF
NA,TRBJ2-7,TRBD2,TRBV4-3,TGCGCCAGCAGCCAAACTAGCGGGTTCTCCTACGAGCAGTACTTC,CASSQTSGFSYEQYF
NA,TRBJ2-1,NA,TRBV9,TGTGCCAGCAGCGTGCCTAGAAATGAGCAGTTCTTC,CASSVPRNEQFF
NA,TRBJ1-2,NA,TRBV7-9,TGTGCCAGCAGCTTAGAGGTCAGGGTTTTAGATGGCTACACCTTC,CASSLEVRVLDGYTF
NA,TRBJ2-7,TRBD2,TRBV10-3,TGTGCCATCGGACTAGCGGGAGGAACCTACGAGCAGTACTTC,CAIGLAGGTYEQYF
NA,TRBJ2-4,NA,TRBV30,TGTGCCTGGAGTCGAGACCCCAGGGGCATTCAGTACTTC,CAWSRDPRGIQYF
NA,TRBJ2-1,NA,TRBV21-1,TGTGCCAGCAGTCCTGAGGGAGCGGGGGGGTTTCAGCAGTTCTTC,CASSPEGAGGFQQFF
NA,TRBJ2-7,TRBD2,TRBV2,TGTGCCAGCATGGAACCGGGACTAGCCTCCTACGAGCAGTACTTC,CASMEPGLASYEQYF
NA,TRBJ2-3,NA,TRBV7-9,TGTGCCAGCAGCTGGACTCTCACAGATACGCAGTATTTT,CASSWTLTDTQYF
NA,TRBJ1-5,NA,TRBV6-5,TGTGCCAGCACTCCTAGGCGGCAGAGCAATCAGCCCCAGCATTTT,CASTPRRQSNQPQHF
NA,TRBJ1-1,NA,TRBV6-1,TGTGCCAGCAGTGAAGCAATACCTCGGTTCCCCGGGACTGAAGCTTTCTTT,CASSEAIPRFPGTEAFF
few,TRBJ1-2,NA,TRBV5-4,TGTGCCAGCAGCTTGGAGGAGAGGGGCTACACCTTC,CASSLEERGYTF
NA,TRBJ2-5,TRBD1,TRBV7-3,TGTGCCAGCAGCTTTACCGGGACAGGGGGCACAGAGACCCAGTACTTC,CASSFTGTGGTETQYF
NA,TRBJ1-2,TRBD1,TRBV7-9,TGTGCCAGCAGCCTCCCGGACAGGGGGCTCTATGGCTACACCTTC,CASSLPDRGLYGYTF
NA,TRBJ2-1,TRBD2,TRBV4-1,TGCGCCAGATGGGGACTAGCGGACTCGTACAATGAGCAGTTCTTC,CARWGLADSYNEQFF
many,TRBJ1-3,TRBD1,TRBV10-3,TGTGCCATCAGTAGCACCTTTGGGACAGGGGTGTCCTCTGGAAACACCATATATTTT,CAISSTFGTGVSSGNTIYF